One sample yielded the 8 T cell receptor beta chains listed below, sequenced in a study of OX40 agonist ivuxolimab in advanced cancers. TCRdb keeps only in-frame clones here, not all; method: immunoSEQ multiplex PCR. The sample lists fewer than 18,000 clones; roughly 77% were seen once. This specimen consisted of CD4+ or CD8+ T cells sorted from blood, obtained in a trial of the OX40 agonist ivuxolimab. The origin of the receptors is an adult with an advanced solid tumor such as melanoma, head and neck, liver or kidney cancer.

The sample holds one count of this clone. The V gene is TRBV9, the J gene TRBJ2-2; tentatively, D is TRBD2 (6 bases). The V gene's germline CDR1 is SGDLS and CDR2 YYNGEE. V lost 4 bases and J lost 3, with 19 bases in between. The length of the CDR3 is 17 residues. Here the CDR3 reads CASSPEWGVLDTGELFF. CDR3 DNA: TGTGCCAGCAGCCCAGAGTGGGGGGTTTTGGACACCGGGGAGCTGTTTTTT.

The chain has TRBV19 and TRBJ1-5; 10 bases are a match to TRBD1. V dropped 10 bases and J dropped 8; count of bases not matched to a gene: 8. The CDR3 has 13 residues. Germline CDR1 reads LNHDA; CDR2 reads SQIVND (reference sequence). CDR3 protein: CATGTGAIKPQHF. CDR3 coding DNA: TGTGCCACTGGGACAGGGGCTATTAAGCCCCAGCATTTT.

The chain joins TRBV7-8 to TRBJ1-5; D call uncertain. V was cut by 0 bases and J by 7 bases, with 10 bases left in between. The CDR3 spans 14 residues. Germline assignment: CDR1 SGHVS and CDR2 FQNEAQ. CDR3 loop: CASSLAEGVQPQHF. The CDR3, as DNA: TGTGCCAGCAGCTTAGCGGAGGGTGTCCAGCCCCAGCATTTT.

The V gene is TRBV10-2, the J gene TRBJ2-1; D gene uncertain. Between the trimmed V and J ends, which lost 3 bases and 7 bases, there was a span of 7 bases. The CDR3 length is 12 residues. The germline V gene encodes CDR1 WSHSY and CDR2 SAAADI. CDR3 sequence (DNA): TGCGCCAGCAGTGAACCCGGTAATGAGCAGTTCTTC. Its translation: CASSEPGNEQFF.

The CDR3 nucleotides are TGTGCCATCAGTGAGGACAGGTTCCTCTACGAGCAGTACTTC. Translating gives CAISEDRFLYEQYF. V usage is TRBV10-3 and J usage is TRBJ2-7; possible D gene TRBD1, 6 bases. CDR1 and CDR2 from the germline V gene are ENHRY and SYGVKD. This CDR3 comprises 14 residues. Trimming cost V 2 bases and J 3 bases, with 11 bases left between them.

The table lists this clone with a few counts. The V call is TRBV5-6, the J call TRBJ2-7; 9 bases are a match to TRBD2. Germline loops: CDR1 SGHDT, CDR2 YYEEEE. There are 16 residues in the CDR3. V dropped 5 bases and J dropped 2; count of bases not matched to a gene: 11. CDR3: CASSLLAGGHPYEQYF. CDR3 DNA: TGTGCCAGCAGTCTACTAGCGGGCGGCCACCCCTACGAGCAGTACTTC.

J is TRBJ2-1 and V is TRBV6-1; 12 bases agree with TRBD2. Trimming removed 2 bases from V and 9 bases from J; junction bases left unmatched: 8. Per the germline V gene, CDR1 is MNHNS and CDR2 is SASEGT. The CDR3 spans 16 residues. The CDR3 bases are TGTGCCAGCAGTGAACTAGCGGGAGGGCCGCTCGGTGAGCAGTTCTTC. Protein: CASSELAGGPLGEQFF.

The V call is TRBV25-1, the J call TRBJ2-2; D is possibly TRBD1 (5 bases). The CDR3 covers 14 residues. Trimming removed 5 bases from V and 6 bases from J, with 13 bases in between. Germline assignment: CDR1 MGHDK and CDR2 SYGVNS. The CDR3 is CASSTDSLAGELFF. For the CDR3, the DNA is TGTGCCAGCAGTACAGACAGCCTGGCCGGGGAGCTGTTTTTT. Drawing the rest from reference TRBV25-1 and TRBJ2-2, the complete variable domain is EADIYQTPRYLVIGTGKKITLECSQTMGHDKMYWYQQDPGMELHLIHYSYGVNSTEKGDLSSESTVSRIRTEHFPLTLESARPSHTSQYLCASSTDSLAGELFFGEGSRLTVL.